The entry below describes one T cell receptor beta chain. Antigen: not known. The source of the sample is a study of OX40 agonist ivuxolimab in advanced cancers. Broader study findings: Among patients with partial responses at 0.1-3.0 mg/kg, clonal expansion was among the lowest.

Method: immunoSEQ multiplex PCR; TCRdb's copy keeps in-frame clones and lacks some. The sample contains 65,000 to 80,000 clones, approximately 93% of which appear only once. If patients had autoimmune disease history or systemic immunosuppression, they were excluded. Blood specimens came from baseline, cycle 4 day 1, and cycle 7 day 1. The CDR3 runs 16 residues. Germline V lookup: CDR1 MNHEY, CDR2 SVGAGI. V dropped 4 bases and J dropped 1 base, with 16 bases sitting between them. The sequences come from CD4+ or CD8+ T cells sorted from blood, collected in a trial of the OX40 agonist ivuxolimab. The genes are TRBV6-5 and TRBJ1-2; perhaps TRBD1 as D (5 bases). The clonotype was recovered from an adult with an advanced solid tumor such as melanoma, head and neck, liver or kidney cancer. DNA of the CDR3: TGTGCCAGCAGTTCGAAATCAGGGCCCCATAACTATGGCTACACCTTC. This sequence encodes CASSSKSGPHNYGYTF.